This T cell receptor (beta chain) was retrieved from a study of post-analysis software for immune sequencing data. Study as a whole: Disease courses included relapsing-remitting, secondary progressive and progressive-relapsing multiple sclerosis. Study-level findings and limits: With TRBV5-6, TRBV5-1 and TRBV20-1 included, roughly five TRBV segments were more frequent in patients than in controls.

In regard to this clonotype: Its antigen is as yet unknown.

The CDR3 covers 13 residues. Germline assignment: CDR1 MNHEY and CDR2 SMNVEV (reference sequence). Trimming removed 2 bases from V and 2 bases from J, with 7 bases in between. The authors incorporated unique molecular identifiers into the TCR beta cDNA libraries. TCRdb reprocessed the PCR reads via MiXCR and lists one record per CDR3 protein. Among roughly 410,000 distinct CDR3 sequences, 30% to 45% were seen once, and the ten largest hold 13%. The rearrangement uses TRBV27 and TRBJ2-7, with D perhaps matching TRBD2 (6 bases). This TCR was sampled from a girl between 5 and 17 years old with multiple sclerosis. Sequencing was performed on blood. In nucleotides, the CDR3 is TGTGCCAGCAGTTTAGGGACTCCCTACGAGCAGTACTTC. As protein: CASSLGTPYEQYF.